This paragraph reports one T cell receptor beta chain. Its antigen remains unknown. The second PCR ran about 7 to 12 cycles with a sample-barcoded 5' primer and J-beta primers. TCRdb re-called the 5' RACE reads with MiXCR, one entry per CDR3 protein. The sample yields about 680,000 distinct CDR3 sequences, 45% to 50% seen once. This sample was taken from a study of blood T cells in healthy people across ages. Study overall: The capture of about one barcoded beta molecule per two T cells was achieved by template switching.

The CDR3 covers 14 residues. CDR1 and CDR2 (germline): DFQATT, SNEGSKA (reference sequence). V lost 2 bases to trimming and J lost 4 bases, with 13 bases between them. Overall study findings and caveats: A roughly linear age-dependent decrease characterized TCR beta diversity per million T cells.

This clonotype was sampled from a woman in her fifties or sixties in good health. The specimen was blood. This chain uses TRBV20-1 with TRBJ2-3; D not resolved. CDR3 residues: CSARYRSRPDTQYF. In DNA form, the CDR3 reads TGCAGTGCTAGATACCGGTCTAGACCAGATACGCAGTATTTT.